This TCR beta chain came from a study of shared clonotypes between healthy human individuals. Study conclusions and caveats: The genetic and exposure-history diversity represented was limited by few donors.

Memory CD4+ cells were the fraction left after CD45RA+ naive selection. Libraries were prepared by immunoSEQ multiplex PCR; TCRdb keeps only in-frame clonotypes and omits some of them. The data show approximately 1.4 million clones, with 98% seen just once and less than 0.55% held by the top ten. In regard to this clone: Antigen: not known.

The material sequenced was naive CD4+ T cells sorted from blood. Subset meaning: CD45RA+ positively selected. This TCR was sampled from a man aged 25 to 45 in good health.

CDR3 sequence: CAAGTEAFF. The CDR3 DNA follows: TGTGCCGCTGGTACTGAAGCTTTCTTT. The V gene is TRBV6-6, the J gene TRBJ1-1; the D is unclear. The ends were cut back, 11 bases at V and 5 bases at J, with 6 bases in the middle. Per the germline V gene, CDR1 is MNHNY and CDR2 is SVGAGI (reference sequence). The CDR3 contains 9 residues.